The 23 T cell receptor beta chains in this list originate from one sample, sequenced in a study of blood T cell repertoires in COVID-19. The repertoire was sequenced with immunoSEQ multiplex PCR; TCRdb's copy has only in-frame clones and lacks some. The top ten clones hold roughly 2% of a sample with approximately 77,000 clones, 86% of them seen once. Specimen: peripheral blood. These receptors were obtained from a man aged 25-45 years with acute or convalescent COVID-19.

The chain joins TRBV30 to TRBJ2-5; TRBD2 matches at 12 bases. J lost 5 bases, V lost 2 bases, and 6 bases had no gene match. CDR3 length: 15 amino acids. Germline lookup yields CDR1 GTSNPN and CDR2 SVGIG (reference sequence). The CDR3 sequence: CAWSNPSGGAETQYF. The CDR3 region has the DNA TGTGCCTGGAGTAACCCTAGCGGGGGGGCCGAGACCCAGTACTTC.

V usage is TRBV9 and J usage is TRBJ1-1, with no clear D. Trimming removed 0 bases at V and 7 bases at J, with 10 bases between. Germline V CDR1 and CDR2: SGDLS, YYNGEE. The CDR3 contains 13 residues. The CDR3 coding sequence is TGTGCCAGCAGCGTAGACATTGACTATGAAGCTTTCTTT. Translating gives CASSVDIDYEAFF.

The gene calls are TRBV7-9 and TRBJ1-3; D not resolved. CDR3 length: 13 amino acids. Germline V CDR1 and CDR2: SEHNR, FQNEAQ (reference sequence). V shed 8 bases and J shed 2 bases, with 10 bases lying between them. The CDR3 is CASVLLAGNTIYF. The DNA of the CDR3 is TGTGCCAGCGTCCTTTTAGCTGGAAACACCATATATTTT.

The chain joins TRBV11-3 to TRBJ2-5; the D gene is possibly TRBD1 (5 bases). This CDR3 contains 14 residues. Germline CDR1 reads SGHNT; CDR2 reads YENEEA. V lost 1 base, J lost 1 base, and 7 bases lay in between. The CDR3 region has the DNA TGTGCCAGCAGCTTAGGGACACCCCAAGAGACCCAGTACTTC. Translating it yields CASSLGTPQETQYF.

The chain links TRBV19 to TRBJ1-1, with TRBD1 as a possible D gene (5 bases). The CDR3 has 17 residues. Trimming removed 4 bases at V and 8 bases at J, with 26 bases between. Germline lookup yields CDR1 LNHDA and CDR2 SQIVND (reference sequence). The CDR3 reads CASSTTQKSDSLNEAFF. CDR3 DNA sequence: TGTGCCAGTAGTACCACCCAAAAATCTGACAGCCTAAACGAAGCTTTCTTT.

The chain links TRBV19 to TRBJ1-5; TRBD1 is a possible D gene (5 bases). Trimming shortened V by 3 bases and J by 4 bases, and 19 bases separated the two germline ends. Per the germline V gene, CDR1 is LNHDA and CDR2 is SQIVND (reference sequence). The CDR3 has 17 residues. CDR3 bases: TGTGCCAGTAGTATTTCCCGACAGTATCGGGTAAATCAGCCCCAGCATTTT. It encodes CASSISRQYRVNQPQHF.

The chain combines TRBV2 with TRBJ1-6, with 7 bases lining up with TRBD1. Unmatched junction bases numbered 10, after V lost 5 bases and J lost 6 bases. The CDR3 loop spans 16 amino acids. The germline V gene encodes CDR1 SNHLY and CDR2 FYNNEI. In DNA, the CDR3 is TGTGCCAGCAGTTTGAGACAGGGATCGGGTAATTCACCCCTCCACTTT. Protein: CASSLRQGSGNSPLHF.

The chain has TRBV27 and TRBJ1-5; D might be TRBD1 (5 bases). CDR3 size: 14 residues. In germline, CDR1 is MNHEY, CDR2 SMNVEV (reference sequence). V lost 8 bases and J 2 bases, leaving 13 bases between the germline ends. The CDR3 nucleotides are TGTGCCAGCTGCGAGGGAGGGGGCAATCAGCCCCAGCATTTT. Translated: CASCEGGGNQPQHF.

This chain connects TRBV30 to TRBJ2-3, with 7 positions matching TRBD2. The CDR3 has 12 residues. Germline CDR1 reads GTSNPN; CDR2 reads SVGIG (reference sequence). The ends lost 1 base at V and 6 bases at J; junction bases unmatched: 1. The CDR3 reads CAWSAGGDTQYF. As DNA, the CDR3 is TGTGCCTGGAGTGCCGGGGGGGATACGCAGTATTTT. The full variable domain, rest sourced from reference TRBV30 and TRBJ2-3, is SQTIHQWPATLVQPVGSPLSLECTVEGTSNPNLYWYRQAAGRGLQLLFYSVGIGQISSEVPQNLSASRPQDRQFILSSKKLLLSDSGFYLCAWSAGGDTQYFGPGTRLTVL.

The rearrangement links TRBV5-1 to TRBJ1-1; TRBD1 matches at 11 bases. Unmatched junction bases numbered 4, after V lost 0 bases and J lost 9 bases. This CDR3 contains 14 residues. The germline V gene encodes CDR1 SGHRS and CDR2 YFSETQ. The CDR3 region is CASSLGGQGAKAFF. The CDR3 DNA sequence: TGCGCCAGCAGCTTGGGAGGACAGGGGGCGAAAGCTTTCTTT. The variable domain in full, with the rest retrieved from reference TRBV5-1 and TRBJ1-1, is KAGVTQTPRYLIKTRGQQVTLSCSPISGHRSVSWYQQTPGQGLQFLFEYFSETQRNKGNFPGRFSGRQFSNSRSEMNVSTLELGDSALYLCASSLGGQGAKAFFGQGTRLTVV.

CDR3: CASSSEYGTYTIYF. CDR3 coding DNA: TGTGCCAGCAGCTCCGAGTATGGTACCTACACCATATATTTT. This chain joins TRBV7-8 and TRBJ1-3; D unclear. The CDR3 spans 14 residues. V gave up 4 bases and J gave up 8 bases, with 15 bases separating them. Germline assignment: CDR1 SGHVS and CDR2 FQNEAQ.

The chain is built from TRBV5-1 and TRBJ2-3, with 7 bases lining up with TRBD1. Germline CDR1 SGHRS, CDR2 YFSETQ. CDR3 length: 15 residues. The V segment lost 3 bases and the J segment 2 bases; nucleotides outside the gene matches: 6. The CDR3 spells CASSWGQQNTDTQYF. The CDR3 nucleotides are TGCGCCAGCAGCTGGGGACAGCAGAACACAGATACGCAGTATTTT. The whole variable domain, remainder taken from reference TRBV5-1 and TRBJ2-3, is KAGVTQTPRYLIKTRGQQVTLSCSPISGHRSVSWYQQTPGQGLQFLFEYFSETQRNKGNFPGRFSGRQFSNSRSEMNVSTLELGDSALYLCASSWGQQNTDTQYFGPGTRLTVL.

The CDR3 sequence is CASSSLGADTQYF. The CDR3 DNA reads TGTGCCAGCAGCTCACTCGGGGCAGATACGCAGTATTTT. The chain has TRBV7-3 and TRBJ2-3; D might be TRBD2 (5 bases). The V gene lost 4 bases and the J gene lost 4 bases, with 9 bases spanning the gap. The CDR3 is 13 residues long. Germline CDR1 is SGHTA and CDR2 is FQGTGA.

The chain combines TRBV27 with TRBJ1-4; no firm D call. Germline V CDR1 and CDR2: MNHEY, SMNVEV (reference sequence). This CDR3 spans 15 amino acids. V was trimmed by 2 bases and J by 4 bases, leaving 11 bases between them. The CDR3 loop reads CASSLGGGINEKLFF. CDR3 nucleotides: TGTGCCAGCAGTTTAGGCGGAGGGATTAATGAAAAACTGTTTTTT.

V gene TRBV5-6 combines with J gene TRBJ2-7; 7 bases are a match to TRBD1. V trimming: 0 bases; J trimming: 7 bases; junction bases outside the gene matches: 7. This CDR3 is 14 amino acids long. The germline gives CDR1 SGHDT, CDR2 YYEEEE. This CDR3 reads CASSLGGGKREQYF. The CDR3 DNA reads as TGTGCCAGCAGCTTGGGAGGGGGCAAAAGAGAGCAGTACTTC.

The CDR3 sequence: CASSSGQGRSSYNSPLHF. In nucleotides, the CDR3 is TGTGCCAGCAGCTCCGGACAGGGGCGTAGCTCCTATAATTCACCCCTCCACTTT. The chain links TRBV7-9 to TRBJ1-6, with TRBD1 matching over 9 bases. From germline, CDR1 is SEHNR and CDR2 FQNEAQ (reference sequence). This CDR3 contains 18 residues. V trimming: 4 bases; J trimming: 0 bases; junction bases outside the gene matches: 7.

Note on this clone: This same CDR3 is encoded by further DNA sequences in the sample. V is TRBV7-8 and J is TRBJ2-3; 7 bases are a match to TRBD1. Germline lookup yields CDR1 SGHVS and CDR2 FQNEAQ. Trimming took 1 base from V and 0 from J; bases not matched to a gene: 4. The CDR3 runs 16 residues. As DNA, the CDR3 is TGTGCCAGCAGCTTAGTGACGGGACAGAGCACAGATACGCAGTATTTT. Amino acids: CASSLVTGQSTDTQYF.

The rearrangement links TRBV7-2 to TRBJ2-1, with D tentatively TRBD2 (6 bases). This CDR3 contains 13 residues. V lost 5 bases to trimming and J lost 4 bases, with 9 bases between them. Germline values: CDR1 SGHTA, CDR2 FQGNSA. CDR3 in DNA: TGTGCCAGCAGCAATAGCGGATACAATGAGCAGTTCTTC. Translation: CASSNSGYNEQFF.

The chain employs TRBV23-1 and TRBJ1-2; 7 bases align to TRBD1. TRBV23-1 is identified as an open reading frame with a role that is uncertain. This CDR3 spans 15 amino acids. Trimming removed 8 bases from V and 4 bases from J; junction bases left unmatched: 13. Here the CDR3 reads CASPKPGQRSYGYTF. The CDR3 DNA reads TGCGCCAGCCCGAAACCGGGACAGAGATCCTATGGCTACACCTTC.

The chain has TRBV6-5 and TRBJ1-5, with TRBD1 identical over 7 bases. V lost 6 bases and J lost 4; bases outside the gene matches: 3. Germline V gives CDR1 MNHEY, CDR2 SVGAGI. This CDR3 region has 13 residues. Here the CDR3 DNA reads TGTGCCAGCAGAAGGACAGGAAATCAGCCCCAGCATTTT. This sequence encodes CASRRTGNQPQHF.

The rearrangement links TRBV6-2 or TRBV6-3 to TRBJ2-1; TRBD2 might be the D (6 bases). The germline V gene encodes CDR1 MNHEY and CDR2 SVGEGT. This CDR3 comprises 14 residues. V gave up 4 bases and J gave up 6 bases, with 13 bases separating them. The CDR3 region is CASSSPGLSNEQFF. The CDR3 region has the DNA TGTGCCAGCAGTTCCCCGGGACTTTCCAATGAGCAGTTCTTC.

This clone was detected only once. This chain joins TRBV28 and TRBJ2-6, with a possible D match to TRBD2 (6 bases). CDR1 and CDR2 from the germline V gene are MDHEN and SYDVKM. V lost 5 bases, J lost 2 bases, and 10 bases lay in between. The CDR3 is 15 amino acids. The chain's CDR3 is CASSVGGTGANVLTF. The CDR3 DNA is TGTGCCAGCAGTGTGGGGGGAACTGGGGCCAACGTCCTGACTTTC. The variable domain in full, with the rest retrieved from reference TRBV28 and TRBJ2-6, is DVKVTQSSRYLVKRTGEKVFLECVQDMDHENMFWYRQDPGLGLRLIYFSYDVKMKEKGDIPEGYSVSREKKERFSLILESASTNQTSMYLCASSVGGTGANVLTFGAGSRLTVL.

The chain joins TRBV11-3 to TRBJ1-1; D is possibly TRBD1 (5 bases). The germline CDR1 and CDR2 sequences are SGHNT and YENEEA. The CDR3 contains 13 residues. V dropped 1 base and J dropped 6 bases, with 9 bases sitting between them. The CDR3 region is CASSLGRDSEAFF. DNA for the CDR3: TGTGCCAGCAGCTTAGGGCGGGACTCTGAAGCTTTCTTT.